This T cell receptor beta chain appears in the sequencing data of a study of vaccination and CD4 T cells after COVID-19. Whole-study context: The study collected post-vaccine samples a median about 71 days after dose two, with a range of 14 to 241.

Regarding this clonotype: Antigen: not known.

Treatment noted: roughly 11-day PBMC culture with coronavirus spike peptide pools or control peptides (ViraFEST assay). Investigators obtained the unexposed donor's CD4+ T cells before the COVID-19 pandemic (2011-2018). Negative selection enriched CD4+ T cells from cultures at around ten days. General study results and limits: The median count of SARS-CoV-2-reactive clonotypes rose from roughly 21 to 40, not significantly.

With 2 bases removed from V and 5 bases from J, the gap between germline ends came to 19 bases. This CDR3 contains 17 residues. CDR1 is LNHNV and CDR2 is YYDKDF in the germline V gene (reference sequence). Sequenced with the Oncomine TCR Beta short-read assay was DNA taken from cultured CD4+ T cells. TCRdb passed the PCR reads through MiXCR, listing each CDR3 protein once. The sample has 7,000 to 9,000 distinct CDR3 sequences, 53% seen once. This rearrangement joins TRBV15 to TRBJ2-1; D perhaps matches TRBD1 (6 bases). The sequenced sample consisted of CD4+ T cells from blood, cultured in vitro. The TCR comes from a human donor in good health. This CDR3 reads CATSRWGQGTGDNEQFF. The CDR3 DNA reads as TGTGCCACCAGCAGATGGGGGCAGGGAACTGGGGACAATGAGCAGTTCTTC.